This T cell receptor (beta chain) is from a study of CD4 and CD8 cells across lung adenocarcinoma regions. Samples came from patients with localized non-small cell lung adenocarcinoma. Comments on this clonotype: One end of the junction varies from germline; a read error may be responsible.

One entry per CDR3 protein results from TCRdb running MiXCR on the PCR reads. The sample shows 6,500 to 9,500 distinct CDR3 sequences, around 43% of them seen only once. This TCR came from a male donor with lung adenocarcinoma. The CD4 and CD8 labels of this study may be unreliable. Sequencing input: CD4+ T cells from the margin of a lung tumor.

The CDR3 bases are TGTGCCAGCAGATCCGTAGGACTACTGCGGGCCAAAAATATTCAGTATTTC. Its protein is CASRSVGLLRAKNIQYF. The chain recombines TRBV27 with TRBJ2-4, with a weak D call TRBD2 (6 bases). The germline V gene encodes CDR1 MNHEY and CDR2 SMNVEV (reference sequence). CDR3 length: 17 residues.